The 4 T cell receptor beta chains below were found in one sample sequenced in a study of long-term antiretroviral therapy in people with HIV. This was the immunoSEQ v3.0 assay at survey level. Profiling relied on immunoSEQ multiplex PCR, and the TCRdb table lists in-frame clones only, not all of them. The top ten hold roughly 6.7% of the sample, which has 15,000 to 20,000 clones, more than 65% seen once. The sample in question was unsorted PBMCs, obtained at the start of antiretroviral therapy, before treatment. The receptors were sampled from a man aged 18 to 35 with HIV.

In its sample, this clone is medium-sized. This sample also contains other DNA sequences that code for the same CDR3. This chain uses TRBV29-1 with TRBJ1-1; D is ambiguous. Germline assignment: CDR1 SQVTM and CDR2 ANQGSEA. The CDR3 runs to 11 residues. V lost 4 bases to trimming and J lost 2 bases, with 5 bases between them. The CDR3 DNA reads as TGCAGCGTTGCAACCAACACTGAAGCTTTCTTT. Encoded protein: CSVATNTEAFF.

DNA of the CDR3: TGTGCCAGCTCACCATCAGGGGGCACTGAAGCTTTCTTT. Translated: CASSPSGGTEAFF. J is TRBJ1-1 and V is TRBV18, with 7 bases aligning to TRBD1. The CDR3 is 13 residues long. Germline CDR1 is KGHSH and CDR2 is LQKENI. V trimming: 2 bases; J trimming: 4 bases; junction bases outside the gene matches: 1.

The genes are TRBV19 and TRBJ2-7; a possible D gene is TRBD2 (5 bases). Trimming stripped 6 bases from V and 0 bases from J, with 6 bases between. The CDR3 is 12 amino acids. CDR1 LNHDA and CDR2 SQIVND come from the germline V gene (reference sequence). For the CDR3, the DNA is TGTGCCAGTAGCGCGGGCTCCTACGAGCAGTACTTC. This encodes CASSAGSYEQYF.

The V call is TRBV2, the J call TRBJ2-7; D ambiguous. V lost 2 bases to trimming and J lost 0 bases, with 17 bases between them. The CDR3 contains 17 residues. Per the germline V gene, CDR1 is SNHLY and CDR2 is FYNNEI. Here the CDR3 DNA reads TGTGCCAGCAGTGAACTATGGTCTGGCAGCGCCTCCTACGAGCAGTACTTC. This gives the protein CASSELWSGSASYEQYF.